The 9 T cell receptor beta chains below were found in one sample sequenced in a study of T cell repertoires in cytomegalovirus infection. MiXCR, applied by TCRdb to the reads, yields one record per CDR3 protein. Of 150,000 to 200,000 distinct CDR3 sequences listed, about 20% are singletons. The sequenced sample consisted of PBMCs. These receptors were collected from a human donor in good health (CMV status not recorded). Some clones in this sample may be carry-over from other donors' samples.

The table lists this clonotype with a few counts. This chain uses TRBV7-3 with TRBJ1-2, with D maybe TRBD1 (5 bases). CDR1 and CDR2 from the germline V gene are SGHTA and FQGTGA. The CDR3 extends over 15 amino acids. Between the trimmed V and J ends, which lost 0 bases and 2 bases, there was a span of 10 bases. For the CDR3, the DNA is TGTGCCAGCAGCTTAACCGCCCGGGACAACTATGGCTACACCTTC. This translates into CASSLTARDNYGYTF.

This clonotype was seen only a few times. The gene calls are TRBV28 and TRBJ2-1; weak D call: TRBD1 (6 bases). This CDR3 is 14 amino acids long. V shed 5 bases and J shed 4 bases, with 12 bases lying between them. Looked up from germline, CDR1 is MDHEN and CDR2 is SYDVKM. CDR3 loop: CASSPGHIYNEQFF. CDR3 DNA: TGTGCCAGCAGTCCGGGACACATTTACAATGAGCAGTTCTTC.

Only a few counts were recorded for this clonotype. The CDR3 DNA reads TGTGCCAGCAGCTTAGATGCGATCGGGGGAACGACCCAGCCCCAGCATTTT. Translation: CASSLDAIGGTTQPQHF. The chain has TRBV7-9 and TRBJ1-5, with D possibly TRBD1 on 5 matching bases. V was shortened by 1 base and J by 7 bases, with 20 bases between the two germline ends. The CDR3 length is 17 residues. The germline V gene has CDR1 SEHNR and CDR2 FQNEAQ (reference sequence).

This clonotype was observed a handful of times. V and J are TRBV15 and TRBJ2-7; D might be TRBD1 (6 bases). The CDR3 contains 13 residues. V dropped 5 bases and J dropped 2 bases, with 10 bases sitting between them. Germline V gene lookup returns CDR1 LNHNV and CDR2 YYDKDF (reference sequence). The CDR3 loop is CATSPGQAYEQYF. DNA for the CDR3: TGTGCCACCAGCCCGGGACAAGCCTACGAGCAGTACTTC.

This clonotype was counted a few times. The rearrangement links TRBV20-1 to TRBJ2-1; D may match TRBD1 or TRBD2 (5 bases each). Germline CDR1 is DFQATT and CDR2 is SNEGSKA (reference sequence). V was shortened by 5 bases and J by 5 bases, with 13 bases between the two germline ends. This CDR3 region has 13 residues. CDR3 residues: CSARDLLDNEQFF. CDR3 coding DNA: TGCAGTGCTCGGGACCTTTTAGACAATGAGCAGTTCTTC.

Here the CDR3 DNA reads TGTGCCACCAGCAGAGACCCAGGACGCACCGGGGAGCTGTTTTTT. Its translation is CATSRDPGRTGELFF. The J gene is TRBJ2-2, the V gene TRBV15; D call uncertain. This CDR3 has 15 amino acids. Germline-derived CDR1 and CDR2 are LNHNV and YYDKDF (reference sequence). Trimming cost V 0 bases and J 4 bases, with 9 bases left between them.

Ten or more counts support this clonotype. This chain links TRBV7-2 with TRBJ1-5; D possibly corresponds to TRBD1 (5 bases). Looked up from germline, CDR1 is SGHTA and CDR2 is FQGNSA. V lost 1 base, J lost 5 bases, and 12 bases lay in between. CDR3 length equals 15 residues. The CDR3 reads CASSLGPGIHQPQHF. The DNA for the CDR3 is TGTGCCAGCAGCTTAGGGCCAGGGATTCATCAGCCCCAGCATTTT.

This clonotype was counted a few times. The genes are TRBV2 and TRBJ1-2, with D possibly TRBD1 on 5 matching bases. In germline, CDR1 is SNHLY, CDR2 FYNNEI. V lost 2 bases, J lost 7 bases, and 20 bases lay in between. This CDR3 contains 16 residues. CDR3 loop: CASSEYEGATRGGYTF. Written as DNA, the CDR3 is TGTGCCAGCAGTGAATACGAAGGGGCCACTAGGGGTGGCTACACCTTC.

J is TRBJ2-7 and V is TRBV18, with D maybe TRBD1 (6 bases). The germline gives CDR1 KGHSH, CDR2 LQKENI. The V end was cut by 4 bases, the J end by 4 bases, with 23 bases between. The CDR3 spans 17 residues. The CDR3 DNA reads as TGTGCCAGCTCACGACCGGGCGCGGGCACAGGGATGTACGAGCAGTACTTC. It yields the protein CASSRPGAGTGMYEQYF. The full variable domain, completed using reference TRBV18 and TRBJ2-7, is NAGVMQNPRHLVRRRGQEARLRCSPMKGHSHVYWYRQLPEEGLKFMVYLQKENIIDESGMPKERFSAEFPKEGPSILRIQQVVRGDSAAYFCASSRPGAGTGMYEQYFGPGTRLTVT.